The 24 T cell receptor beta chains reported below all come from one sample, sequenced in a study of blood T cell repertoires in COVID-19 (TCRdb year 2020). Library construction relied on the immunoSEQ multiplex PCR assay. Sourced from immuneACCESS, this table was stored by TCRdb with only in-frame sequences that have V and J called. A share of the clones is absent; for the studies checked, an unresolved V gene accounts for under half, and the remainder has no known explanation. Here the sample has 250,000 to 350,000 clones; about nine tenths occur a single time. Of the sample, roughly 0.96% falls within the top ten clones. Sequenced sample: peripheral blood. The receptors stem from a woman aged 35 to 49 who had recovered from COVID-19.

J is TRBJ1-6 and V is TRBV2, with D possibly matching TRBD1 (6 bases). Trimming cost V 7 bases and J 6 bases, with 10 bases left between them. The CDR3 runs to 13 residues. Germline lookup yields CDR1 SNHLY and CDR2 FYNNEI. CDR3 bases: TGTGCCAGCAACCAGGACAGTAATTCACCCCTCCACTTT. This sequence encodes CASNQDSNSPLHF.

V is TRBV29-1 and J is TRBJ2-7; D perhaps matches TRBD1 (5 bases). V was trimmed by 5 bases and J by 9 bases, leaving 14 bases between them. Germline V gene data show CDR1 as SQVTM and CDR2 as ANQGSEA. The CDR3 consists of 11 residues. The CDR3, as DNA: TGCAGCGTTCTCGTAGGGGTAGGGCAGTACTTC. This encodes CSVLVGVGQYF.

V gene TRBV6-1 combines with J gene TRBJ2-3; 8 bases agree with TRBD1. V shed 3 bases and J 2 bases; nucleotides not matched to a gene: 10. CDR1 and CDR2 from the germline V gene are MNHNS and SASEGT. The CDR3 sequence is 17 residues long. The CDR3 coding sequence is TGTGCCAGCAGTGACGAGATGACAGGGGCCTACACAGATACGCAGTATTTT. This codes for CASSDEMTGAYTDTQYF.

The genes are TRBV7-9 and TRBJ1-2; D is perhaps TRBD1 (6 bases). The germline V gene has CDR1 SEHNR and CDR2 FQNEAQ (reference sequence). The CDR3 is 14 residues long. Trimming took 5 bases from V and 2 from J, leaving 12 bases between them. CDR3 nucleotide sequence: TGTGCCAGCAGCGTTTGGGGGGGCAACTATGGCTACACCTTC. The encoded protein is CASSVWGGNYGYTF.

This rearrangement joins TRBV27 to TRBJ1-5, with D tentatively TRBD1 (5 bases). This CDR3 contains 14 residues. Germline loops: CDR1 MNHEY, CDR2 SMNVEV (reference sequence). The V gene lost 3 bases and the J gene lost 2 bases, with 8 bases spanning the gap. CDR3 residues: CASSFQGGNQPQHF. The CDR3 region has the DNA TGTGCCAGCAGTTTTCAGGGCGGCAATCAGCCCCAGCATTTT.

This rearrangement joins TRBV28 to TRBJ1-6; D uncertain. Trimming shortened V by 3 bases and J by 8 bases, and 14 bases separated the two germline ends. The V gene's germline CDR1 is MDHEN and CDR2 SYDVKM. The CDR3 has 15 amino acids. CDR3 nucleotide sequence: TGTGCCAGCAGTTTCTTAGTCAGGAAACATTCACCCCTCCACTTT. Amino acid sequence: CASSFLVRKHSPLHF.

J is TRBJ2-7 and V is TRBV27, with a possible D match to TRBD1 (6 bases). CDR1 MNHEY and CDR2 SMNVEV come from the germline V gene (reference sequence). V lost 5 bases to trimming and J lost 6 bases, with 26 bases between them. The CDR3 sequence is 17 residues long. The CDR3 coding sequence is TGTGCCAGCAGTGGGACCGGGACACGCTTTGGGTCCACCGAGCAGTACTTC. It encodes CASSGTGTRFGSTEQYF.

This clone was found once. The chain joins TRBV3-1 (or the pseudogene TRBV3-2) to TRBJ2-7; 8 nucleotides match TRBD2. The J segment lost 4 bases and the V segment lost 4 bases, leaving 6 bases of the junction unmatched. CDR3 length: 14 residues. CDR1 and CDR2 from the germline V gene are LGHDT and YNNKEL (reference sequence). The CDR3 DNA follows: TGTGCCAGCAGCCTAAGCGGGAGAAGTTACGAGCAGTACTTC. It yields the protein CASSLSGRSYEQYF.

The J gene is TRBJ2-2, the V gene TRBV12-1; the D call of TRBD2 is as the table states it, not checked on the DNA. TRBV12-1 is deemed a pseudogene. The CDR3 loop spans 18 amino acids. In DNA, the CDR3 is TGTGCCAGCAGCTGCCGGACTAGCGGGATTAGAAACACCGGGGAGCTGTTTTTT. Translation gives CASSCRTSGIRNTGELFF.

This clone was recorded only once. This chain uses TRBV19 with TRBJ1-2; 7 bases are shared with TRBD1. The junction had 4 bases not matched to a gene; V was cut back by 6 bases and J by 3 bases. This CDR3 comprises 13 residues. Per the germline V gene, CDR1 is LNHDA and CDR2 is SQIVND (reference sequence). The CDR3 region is CASSPGQDYGYTF. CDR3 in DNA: TGTGCCAGTAGCCCCGGACAGGACTATGGCTACACCTTC. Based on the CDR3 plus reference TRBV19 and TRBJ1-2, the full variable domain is DGGITQSPKYLFRKEGQNVTLSCEQNLNHDAMYWYRQDPGQGLRLIYYSQIVNDFQKGDIAEGYSVSREKKESFPLTVTSAQKNPTAFYLCASSPGQDYGYTFGSGTRLTVV.

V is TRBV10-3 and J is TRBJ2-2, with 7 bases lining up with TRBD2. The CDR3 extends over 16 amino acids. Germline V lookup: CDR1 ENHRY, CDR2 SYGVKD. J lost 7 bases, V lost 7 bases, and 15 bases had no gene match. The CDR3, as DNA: TGTGCCATCAAGAGTCTAGTTGGCGGGAGTGGCGGGGAGCTGTTTTTT. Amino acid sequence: CAIKSLVGGSGGELFF.

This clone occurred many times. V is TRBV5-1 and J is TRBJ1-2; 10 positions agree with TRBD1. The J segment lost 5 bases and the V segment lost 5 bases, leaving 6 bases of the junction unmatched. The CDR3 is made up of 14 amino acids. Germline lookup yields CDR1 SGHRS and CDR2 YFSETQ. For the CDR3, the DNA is TGCGCCAGCAGTCCCGGGGGACAGGGGTATGGCTACACCTTC. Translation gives CASSPGGQGYGYTF.

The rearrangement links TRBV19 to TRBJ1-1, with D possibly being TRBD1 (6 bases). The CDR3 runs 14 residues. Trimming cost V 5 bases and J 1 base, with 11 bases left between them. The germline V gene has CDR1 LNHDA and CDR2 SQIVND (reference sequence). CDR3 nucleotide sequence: TGTGCCAGTAGTGCCCCGACAGGGAACACTGAAGCTTTCTTT. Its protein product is CASSAPTGNTEAFF.

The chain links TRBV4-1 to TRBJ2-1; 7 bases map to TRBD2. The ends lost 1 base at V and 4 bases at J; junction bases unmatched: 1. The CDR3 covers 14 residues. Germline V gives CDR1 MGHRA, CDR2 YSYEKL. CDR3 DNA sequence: TGCGCCAGCAGCCAAGCCGGGAGGTACAATGAGCAGTTCTTC. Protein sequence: CASSQAGRYNEQFF.

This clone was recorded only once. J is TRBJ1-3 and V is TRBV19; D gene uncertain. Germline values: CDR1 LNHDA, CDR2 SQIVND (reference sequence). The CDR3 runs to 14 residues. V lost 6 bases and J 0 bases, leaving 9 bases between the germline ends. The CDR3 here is CASRRATSGNTIYF. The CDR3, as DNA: TGTGCCAGTAGGCGTGCTACCTCTGGAAACACCATATATTTT.

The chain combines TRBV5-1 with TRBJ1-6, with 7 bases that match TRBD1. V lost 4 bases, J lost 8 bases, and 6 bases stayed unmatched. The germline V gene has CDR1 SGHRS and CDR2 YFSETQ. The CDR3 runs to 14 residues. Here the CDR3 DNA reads TGCGCCAGCAGCCCCCGACAGGGACATTCACCCCTCCACTTT. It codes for CASSPRQGHSPLHF. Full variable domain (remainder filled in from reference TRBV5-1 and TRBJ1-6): KAGVTQTPRYLIKTRGQQVTLSCSPISGHRSVSWYQQTPGQGLQFLFEYFSETQRNKGNFPGRFSGRQFSNSRSEMNVSTLELGDSALYLCASSPRQGHSPLHFGNGTRLTVT.

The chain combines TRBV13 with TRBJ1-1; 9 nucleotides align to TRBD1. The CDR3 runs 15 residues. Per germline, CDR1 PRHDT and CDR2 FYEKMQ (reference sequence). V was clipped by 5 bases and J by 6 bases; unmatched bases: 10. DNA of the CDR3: TGTGCCAGCAGCCCCGGGGACAGGGCAGGGGCTGAAGCTTTCTTT. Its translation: CASSPGDRAGAEAFF.

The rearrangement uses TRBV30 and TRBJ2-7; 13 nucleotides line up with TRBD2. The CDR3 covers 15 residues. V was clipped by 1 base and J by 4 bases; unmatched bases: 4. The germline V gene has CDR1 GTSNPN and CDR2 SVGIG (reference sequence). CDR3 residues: CAWSGTSGSIYEQYF. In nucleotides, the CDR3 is TGTGCCTGGAGTGGGACTAGCGGGAGTATATACGAGCAGTACTTC.

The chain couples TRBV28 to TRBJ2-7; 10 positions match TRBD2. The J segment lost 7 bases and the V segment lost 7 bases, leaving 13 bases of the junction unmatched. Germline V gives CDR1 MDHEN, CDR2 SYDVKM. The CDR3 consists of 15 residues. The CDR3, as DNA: TGTGCCAGCACGGACGGGGCTAGCGGGGGCCGGGAGCAGTACTTC. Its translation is CASTDGASGGREQYF. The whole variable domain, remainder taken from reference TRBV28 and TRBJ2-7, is DVKVTQSSRYLVKRTGEKVFLECVQDMDHENMFWYRQDPGLGLRLIYFSYDVKMKEKGDIPEGYSVSREKKERFSLILESASTNQTSMYLCASTDGASGGREQYFGPGTRLTVT.

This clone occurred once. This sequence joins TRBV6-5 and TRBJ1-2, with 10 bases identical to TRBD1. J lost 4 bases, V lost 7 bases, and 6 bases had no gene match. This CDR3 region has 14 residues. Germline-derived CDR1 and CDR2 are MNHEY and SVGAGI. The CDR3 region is CASTLGQGVYGYTF. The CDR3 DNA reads TGTGCCAGCACCCTAGGACAGGGGGTCTATGGCTACACCTTC.

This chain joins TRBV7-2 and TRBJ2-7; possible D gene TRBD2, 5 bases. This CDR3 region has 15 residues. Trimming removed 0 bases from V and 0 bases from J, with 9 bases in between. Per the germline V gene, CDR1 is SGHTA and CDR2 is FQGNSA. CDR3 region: CASSLALGSSYEQYF. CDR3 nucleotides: TGTGCCAGCAGCTTAGCGCTAGGGAGCTCCTACGAGCAGTACTTC. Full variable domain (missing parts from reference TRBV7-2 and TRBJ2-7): GAGVSQSPSNKVTEKGKDVELRCDPISGHTALYWYRQSLGQGLEFLIYFQGNSAPDKSGLPSDRFSAERTGGSVSTLTIQRTQQEDSAVYLCASSLALGSSYEQYFGPGTRLTVT.

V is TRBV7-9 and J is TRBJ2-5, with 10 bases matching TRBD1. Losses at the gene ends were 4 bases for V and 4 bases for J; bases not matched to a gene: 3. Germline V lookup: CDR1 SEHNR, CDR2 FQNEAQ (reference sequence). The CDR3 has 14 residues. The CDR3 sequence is CASSSGTGVETQYF. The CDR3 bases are TGTGCCAGCAGCTCCGGGACAGGGGTAGAGACCCAGTACTTC.

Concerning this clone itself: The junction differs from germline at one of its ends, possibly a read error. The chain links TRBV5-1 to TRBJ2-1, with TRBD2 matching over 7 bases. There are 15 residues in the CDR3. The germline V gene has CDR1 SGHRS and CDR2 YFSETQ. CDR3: CAVGAPSGPNNEQFF. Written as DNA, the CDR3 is TGTGCTGTAGGGGCACCTAGCGGTCCCAACAATGAGCAGTTCTTC.

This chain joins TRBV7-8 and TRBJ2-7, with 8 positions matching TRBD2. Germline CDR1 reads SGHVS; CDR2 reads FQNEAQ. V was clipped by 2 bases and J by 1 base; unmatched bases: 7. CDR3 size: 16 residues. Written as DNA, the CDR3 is TGTGCCAGCAGCTTACTAGCGGGTAGGGGGTCCTACGAGCAGTACTTC. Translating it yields CASSLLAGRGSYEQYF. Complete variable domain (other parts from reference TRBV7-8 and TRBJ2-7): GAGVSQSPRYKVAKRGQDVALRCDPISGHVSLFWYQQALGQGPEFLTYFQNEAQLDKSGLPSDRFFAERPEGSVSTLKIQRTQQEDSAVYLCASSLLAGRGSYEQYFGPGTRLTVT.